Listed below are T cell receptor beta chains from one sample, sequenced in a study of cytomegalovirus exposure and HLA in healthy donors. Sequencing used immunoSEQ multiplex PCR; TCRdb keeps in-frame clones, though not all of them. The data hold about 100,000 clones, with 70% to 85% observed a single time. The source material was PBMCs. Receptors originate from a woman aged 18 to 35 in good health and CMV-seronegative. The CDR3 runs from the conserved cysteine through the conserved F or W. The order of the fields is J gene, D gene, clone size, V gene, CDR3 protein, CDR3 DNA. A D gene is named only where the DNA matches it firmly. Not every row has a clone size; where given, it reads once, few, many or a size class.

TRBJ2-3	TRBD2	-	TRBV9	CASTAPSGLAGGNTDTQYF	TGTGCCAGCACCGCTCCGAGTGGGCTAGCGGGTGGAAATACGGATACGCAGTATTTT
TRBJ1-4	TRBD1	few	TRBV5-1	CASSLGRQGANEKLFF	TGCGCCAGCAGCTTGGGCCGACAGGGGGCTAATGAAAAACTGTTTTTT
TRBJ2-3	-	-	TRBV7-3	CASSLKGGGLRTDTQYF	TGTGCCAGCAGCTTAAAAGGTGGGGGACTCCGCACAGATACGCAGTATTTT
TRBJ2-2	-	-	TRBV7-9	CSSSLPQGIKNTGELFF	TGTTCCAGCAGCTTACCTCAGGGGATAAAGAACACCGGGGAGCTGTTTTTT
TRBJ2-7	-	-	TRBV5-4	CASSYNGISYEQYF	TGTGCCAGCAGTTATAACGGGATCTCCTACGAGCAGTACTTC
TRBJ1-2	-	-	TRBV16	CASSPYPQGGSYTF	TGTGCCAGCAGCCCCTATCCACAGGGTGGTAGCTACACCTTC
TRBJ2-7	TRBD2	once	TRBV6-5	CASCVSGRGGYEQYF	TGTGCCAGCTGCGTGAGCGGGAGGGGCGGCTACGAGCAGTACTTC
TRBJ1-1	-	-	TRBV7-3	CASSLTTGGMNTEAFF	TGTGCCAGCAGCTTAACGACGGGGGGAATGAACACTGAAGCTTTCTTT
TRBJ2-7	TRBD2	-	TRBV9	CASSVGPGRAYEQYF	TGTGCCAGCAGCGTAGGTCCCGGGAGGGCCTACGAGCAGTACTTC
TRBJ1-1	-	-	TRBV6-1	CASSRDGTHTEAFF	TGTGCCAGCAGTCGAGACGGGACACACACTGAAGCTTTCTTT
TRBJ2-2	-	-	TRBV6-6	CASKHSPTGELFF	TGTGCCAGCAAACACAGTCCTACCGGGGAGCTGTTTTTT
TRBJ1-1	TRBD1	once	TRBV29-1	CSVPGTGELSTEAFF	TGCAGCGTCCCAGGGACAGGGGAATTGAGCACTGAAGCTTTCTTT
TRBJ2-2	-	-	TRBV5-6	CASSLRRSTGELFF	TGTGCCAGCAGCTTGCGCCGGTCCACCGGGGAGCTGTTTTTT
TRBJ2-5	-	-	TRBV7-6	CASSLAASLWETQYF	TGTGCCAGCAGCTTAGCGGCTAGTTTATGGGAGACCCAGTACTTC
TRBJ1-2	TRBD1	once	TRBV19	CASSSRQGGNYGYTF	TGTGCCAGTAGTTCCCGACAGGGGGGTAACTATGGCTACACCTTC
TRBJ2-7	-	-	TRBV5-1	CASSSGPGVSYEQYF	TGCGCCAGCAGCTCGGGACCAGGGGTTTCCTACGAGCAGTACTTC
TRBJ1-5	TRBD1	-	TRBV29-1	CSVRTGQQKLHF	TGCAGCGTTCGGACAGGGCAACAGAAGCTGCATTTT
TRBJ1-1	-	-	TRBV9	CASSVGEGGGNTEAFF	TGTGCCAGCAGCGTAGGAGAGGGAGGCGGGAACACTGAAGCTTTCTTT
TRBJ2-3	TRBD2	-	TRBV6-1	CASSVTPGLAGGFISDTQYF	TGTGCCAGCAGTGTCACCCCGGGACTAGCGGGGGGGTTCATTTCAGATACGCAGTATTTT
TRBJ2-7	-	-	TRBV5-3	CARSDRIVPRMVYEQYF	TGTGCCAGAAGCGACAGAATCGTTCCCAGGATGGTTTACGAGCAGTACTTC
TRBJ2-3	-	-	TRBV5-8	CASSLGQRGQATDTQYF	TGTGCCAGCAGCTTGGGTCAGCGGGGACAGGCCACAGATACGCAGTATTTT
TRBJ2-3	TRBD2	-	TRBV9	CASSVGAGGSSTDTQYF	TGTGCCAGCAGCGTAGGAGCGGGGGGCTCGAGCACAGATACGCAGTATTTT
TRBJ2-7	-	-	TRBV25-1	CASSGGAYEQYF	TGTGCCAGCAGTGGCGGGGCCTACGAGCAGTACTTC
TRBJ2-3	TRBD2	-	TRBV9	CASSASGRAQDTQYF	TGTGCCAGCAGCGCAAGCGGGAGGGCCCAAGATACGCAGTATTTT
TRBJ2-7	-	-	TRBV28	CASSLTVGGIASYEQYF	TGTGCCAGCAGTTTAACGGTCGGCGGGATAGCCTCCTACGAGCAGTACTTC
TRBJ1-6	TRBD1	-	TRBV7-8	CASSPDRERSPLHF	TGTGCCAGCAGCCCCGACAGGGAAAGATCACCCCTCCACTTT
TRBJ2-5	TRBD2	-	TRBV27	CASSLKGLAGPGETQYF	TGTGCCAGCAGTTTAAAGGGACTAGCGGGCCCCGGGGAGACCCAGTACTTC
TRBJ1-1	-	-	TRBV7-8	CASSPDKLNTEAFF	TGTGCCAGCAGCCCGGACAAATTGAACACTGAAGCTTTCTTT
TRBJ1-4	TRBD1	-	TRBV19	CASATNGQGYEKLFF	TGTGCCAGTGCAACAAACGGACAGGGGTATGAAAAACTGTTTTTT
TRBJ1-6	TRBD1	-	TRBV2	CASSEVGGVQGNNSPLHF	TGTGCCAGCAGTGAAGTGGGGGGAGTACAGGGGAATAATTCACCCCTCCACTTT
TRBJ1-1	-	-	TRBV10-3	CAISQEYSEAFF	TGTGCCATCAGTCAGGAATACTCTGAAGCTTTCTTT
TRBJ2-5	TRBD1	-	TRBV25-1	CASSAGDRETETQYF	TGTGCCAGCAGTGCAGGGGACAGGGAGACAGAGACCCAGTACTTC
TRBJ1-3	-	-	TRBV18	CASSPTEGNTIYF	TGTGCCAGCTCACCGACAGAGGGAAACACCATATATTTT
TRBJ2-3	-	once	TRBV5-3	CARSWPSRRGTSTDTQYF	TGTGCCAGAAGCTGGCCCTCTAGACGGGGAACTAGCACAGATACGCAGTATTTT
TRBJ1-2	-	once	TRBV7-8	CASSVAGANPKGYTF	TGTGCCAGCAGCGTTGCAGGGGCCAATCCCAAAGGCTACACCTTC
TRBJ2-7	TRBD2	-	TRBV7-9	CSSSPTSGESSYEQYF	TGTTCCAGCAGTCCCACTAGCGGGGAATCTTCCTACGAGCAGTACTTC
TRBJ2-7	TRBD1	-	TRBV4-2	CASSQARQGAYEQYF	TGTGCCAGCAGCCAAGCCAGACAGGGGGCCTACGAGCAGTACTTC
TRBJ2-5	-	-	TRBV18	CASSPGQLRAQETQYF	TGTGCCAGCTCACCCGGACAGTTGAGGGCCCAAGAGACCCAGTACTTC
TRBJ2-1	-	-	TRBV4-3	CASSQVLGTAYNEQFF	TGCGCCAGCAGCCAAGTTCTAGGGACTGCTTACAATGAGCAGTTCTTC
TRBJ2-7	TRBD2	-	TRBV9	CASSAGLAGSENEQYF	TGTGCCAGCAGCGCCGGACTAGCGGGAAGTGAAAACGAGCAGTACTTC
TRBJ1-2	-	-	TRBV19	CASAISRDRGGYTF	TGTGCCAGTGCCATATCCCGGGATCGAGGTGGCTACACCTTC
TRBJ2-1	TRBD1	-	TRBV5-1	CASSLTGPGTGSSYNEQFF	TGCGCCAGCAGCTTGACAGGTCCCGGGACAGGGAGCTCCTACAATGAGCAGTTCTTC
TRBJ2-7	TRBD1	-	TRBV11-1	CASSRTGGDVGGSYEQYF	TGTGCCAGCAGCCGGACAGGGGGCGACGTGGGAGGCTCCTACGAGCAGTACTTC
TRBJ2-7	-	-	TRBV4-1	CASSQGSSYEQYF	TGCGCCAGCAGCCAAGGTTCGTCCTACGAGCAGTACTTC